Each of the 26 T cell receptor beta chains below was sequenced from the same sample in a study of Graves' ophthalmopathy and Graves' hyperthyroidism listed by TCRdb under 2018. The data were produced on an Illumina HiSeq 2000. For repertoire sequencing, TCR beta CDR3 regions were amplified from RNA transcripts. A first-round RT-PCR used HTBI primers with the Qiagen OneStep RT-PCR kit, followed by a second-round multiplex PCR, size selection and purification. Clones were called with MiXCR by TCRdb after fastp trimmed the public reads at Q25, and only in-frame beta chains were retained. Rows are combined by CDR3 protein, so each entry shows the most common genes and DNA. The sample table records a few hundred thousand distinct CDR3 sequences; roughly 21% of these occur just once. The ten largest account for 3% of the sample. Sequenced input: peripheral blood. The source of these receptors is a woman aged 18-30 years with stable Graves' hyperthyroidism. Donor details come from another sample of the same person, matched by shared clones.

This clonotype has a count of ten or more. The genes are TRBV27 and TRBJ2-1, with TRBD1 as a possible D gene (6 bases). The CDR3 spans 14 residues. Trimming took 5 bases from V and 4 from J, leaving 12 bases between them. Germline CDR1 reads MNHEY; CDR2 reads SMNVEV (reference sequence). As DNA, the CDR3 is TGTGCCAGCAGTCACCGGGACACATACAATGAGCAGTTCTTC. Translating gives CASSHRDTYNEQFF.

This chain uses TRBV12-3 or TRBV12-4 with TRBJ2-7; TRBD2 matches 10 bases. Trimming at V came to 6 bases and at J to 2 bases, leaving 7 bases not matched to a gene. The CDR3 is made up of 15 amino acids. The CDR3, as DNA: TGTGCCAGCAGAGATCTAGCGGGAGTTGCCTACGAGCAGTACTTC. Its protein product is CASRDLAGVAYEQYF.

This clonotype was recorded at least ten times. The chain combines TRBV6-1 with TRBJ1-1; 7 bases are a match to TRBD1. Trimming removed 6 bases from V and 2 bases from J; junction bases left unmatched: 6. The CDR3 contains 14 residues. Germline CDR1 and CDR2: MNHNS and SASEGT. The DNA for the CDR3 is TGTGCCAGCAGCGGGACAGTAGTCAACACTGAAGCTTTCTTT. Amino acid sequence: CASSGTVVNTEAFF.

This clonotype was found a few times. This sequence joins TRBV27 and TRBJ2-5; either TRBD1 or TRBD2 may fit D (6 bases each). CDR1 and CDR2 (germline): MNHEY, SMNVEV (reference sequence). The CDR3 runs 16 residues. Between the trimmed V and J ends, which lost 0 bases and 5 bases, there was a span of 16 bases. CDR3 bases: TGTGCCAGCAGTTTATCGTCGGGGGCGCGAAGGGAGACCCAGTACTTC. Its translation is CASSLSSGARRETQYF.

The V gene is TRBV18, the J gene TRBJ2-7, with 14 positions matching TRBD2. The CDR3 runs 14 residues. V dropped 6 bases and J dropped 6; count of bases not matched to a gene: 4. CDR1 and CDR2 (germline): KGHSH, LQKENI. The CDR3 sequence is CASSRGLAGVEQYF. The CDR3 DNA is TGTGCCAGCTCCCGGGGACTAGCGGGAGTCGAGCAGTACTTC.

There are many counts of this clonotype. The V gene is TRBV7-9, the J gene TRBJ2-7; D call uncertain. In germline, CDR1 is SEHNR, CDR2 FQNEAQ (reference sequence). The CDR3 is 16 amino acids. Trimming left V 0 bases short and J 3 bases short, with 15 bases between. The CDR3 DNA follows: TGTGCCAGCAGCTTAGCGTTCTCAGGTTGGGGCTACGAGCAGTACTTC. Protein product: CASSLAFSGWGYEQYF.

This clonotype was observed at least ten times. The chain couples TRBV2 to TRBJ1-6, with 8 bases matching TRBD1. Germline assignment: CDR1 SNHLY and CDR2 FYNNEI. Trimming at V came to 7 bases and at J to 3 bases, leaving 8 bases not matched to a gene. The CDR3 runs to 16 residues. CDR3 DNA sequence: TGTGCCAGCAACAGGGACAGGTTCAACTATAATTCACCCCTCCACTTT. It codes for CASNRDRFNYNSPLHF.

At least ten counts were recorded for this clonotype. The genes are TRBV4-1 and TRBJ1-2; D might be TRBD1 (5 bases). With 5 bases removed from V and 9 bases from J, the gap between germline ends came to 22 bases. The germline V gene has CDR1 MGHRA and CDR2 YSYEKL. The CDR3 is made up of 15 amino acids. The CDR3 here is CASSYGSGPRGRYTF. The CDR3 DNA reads TGCGCCAGCAGCTATGGTTCGGGGCCAAGAGGGCGCTACACCTTC.

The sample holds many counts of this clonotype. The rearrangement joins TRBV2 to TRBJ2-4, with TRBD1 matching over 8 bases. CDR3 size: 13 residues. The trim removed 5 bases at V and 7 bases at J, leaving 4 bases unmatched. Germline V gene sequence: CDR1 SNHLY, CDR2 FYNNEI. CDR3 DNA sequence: TGTGCCAGCAGTACAGGGGGACCCAACATTCAGTACTTC. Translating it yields CASSTGGPNIQYF.

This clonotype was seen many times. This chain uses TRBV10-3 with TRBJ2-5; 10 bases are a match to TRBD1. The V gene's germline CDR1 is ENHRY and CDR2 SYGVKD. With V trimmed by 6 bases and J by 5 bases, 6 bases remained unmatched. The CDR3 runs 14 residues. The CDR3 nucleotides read TGTGCCATCAGGAGGGACAGGGGAAGTGAGACCCAGTACTTC. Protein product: CAIRRDRGSETQYF.

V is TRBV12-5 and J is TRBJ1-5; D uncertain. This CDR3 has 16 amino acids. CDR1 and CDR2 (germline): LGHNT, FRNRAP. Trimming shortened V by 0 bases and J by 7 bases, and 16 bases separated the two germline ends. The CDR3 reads CASGLVLGNRHQPQHF. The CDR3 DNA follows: TGTGCTAGTGGTTTGGTACTCGGCAACAGACACCAGCCCCAGCATTTT.

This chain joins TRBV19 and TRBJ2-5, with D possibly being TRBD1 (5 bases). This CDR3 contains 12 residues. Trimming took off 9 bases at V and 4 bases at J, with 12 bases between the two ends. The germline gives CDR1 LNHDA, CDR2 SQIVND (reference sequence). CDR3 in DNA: TGTGCCAGCAGAGGACAAGTAGAGACCCAGTACTTC. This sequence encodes CASRGQVETQYF.

The DNA for the CDR3 is TGTGCCAGCAGTGGACTAGCGGGGAACGAGCAGTACTTC. The encoded protein is CASSGLAGNEQYF. The chain links TRBV6-1 to TRBJ2-7, with 11 bases that match TRBD2. Germline V gene data show CDR1 as MNHNS and CDR2 as SASEGT. The CDR3 consists of 13 residues. Unmatched junction bases numbered 1, after V lost 4 bases and J lost 5 bases.

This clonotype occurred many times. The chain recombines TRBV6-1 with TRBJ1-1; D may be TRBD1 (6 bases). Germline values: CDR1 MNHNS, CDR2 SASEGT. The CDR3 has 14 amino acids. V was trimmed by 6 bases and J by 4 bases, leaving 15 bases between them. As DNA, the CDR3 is TGTGCCAGCAGACAGAGGACAGTGAGCACTGAAGCTTTCTTT. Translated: CASRQRTVSTEAFF.

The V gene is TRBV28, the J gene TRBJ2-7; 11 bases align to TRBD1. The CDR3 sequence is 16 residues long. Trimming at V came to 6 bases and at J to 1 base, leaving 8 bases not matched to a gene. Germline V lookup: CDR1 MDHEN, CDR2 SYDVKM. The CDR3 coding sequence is TGTGCCAGCAGCCCACACGGGACAGGGGGTTCCTACGAGCAGTACTTC. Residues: CASSPHGTGGSYEQYF.

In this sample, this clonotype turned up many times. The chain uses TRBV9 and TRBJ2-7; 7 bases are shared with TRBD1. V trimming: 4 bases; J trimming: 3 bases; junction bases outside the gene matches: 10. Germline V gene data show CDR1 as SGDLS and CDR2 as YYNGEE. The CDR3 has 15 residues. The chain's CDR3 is CASSPRDRRDYEQYF. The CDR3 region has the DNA TGTGCCAGCAGCCCCCGGGACAGACGAGACTACGAGCAGTACTTC.

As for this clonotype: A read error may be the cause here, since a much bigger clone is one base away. The DNA of the CDR3 is TGTGCCAGCAGTTCCATGGGGAGATCAGACGAGCAGGACTTC. It encodes CASSSMGRSDEQDF. This chain connects TRBV27 to TRBJ2-7, with D maybe TRBD2 (5 bases). CDR1 and CDR2 (germline): MNHEY, SMNVEV (reference sequence). The CDR3 has 14 residues.

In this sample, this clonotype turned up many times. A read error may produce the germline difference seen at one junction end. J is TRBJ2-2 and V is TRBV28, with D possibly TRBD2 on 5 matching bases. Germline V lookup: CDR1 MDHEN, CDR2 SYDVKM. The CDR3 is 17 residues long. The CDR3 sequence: CASTPGLWELFTGELFF. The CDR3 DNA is TGTGCCAGCACCCCTGGGTTGTGGGAGTTGTTCACCGGGGAACTGTTTTTT.

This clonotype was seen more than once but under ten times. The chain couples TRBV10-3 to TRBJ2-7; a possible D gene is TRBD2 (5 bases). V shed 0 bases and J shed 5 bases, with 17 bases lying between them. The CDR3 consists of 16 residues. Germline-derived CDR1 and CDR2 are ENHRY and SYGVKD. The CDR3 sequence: CAISESIFAGKDEQYF. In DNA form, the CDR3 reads TGTGCCATCAGTGAGTCAATTTTCGCCGGGAAGGACGAGCAGTACTTC.

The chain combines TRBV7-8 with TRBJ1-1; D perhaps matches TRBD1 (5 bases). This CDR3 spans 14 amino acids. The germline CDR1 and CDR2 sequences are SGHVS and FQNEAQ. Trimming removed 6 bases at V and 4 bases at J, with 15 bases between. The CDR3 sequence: CASSLKLGGTEAFF. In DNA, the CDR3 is TGTGCCAGCAGTTTAAAGTTGGGGGGCACTGAAGCTTTCTTT.

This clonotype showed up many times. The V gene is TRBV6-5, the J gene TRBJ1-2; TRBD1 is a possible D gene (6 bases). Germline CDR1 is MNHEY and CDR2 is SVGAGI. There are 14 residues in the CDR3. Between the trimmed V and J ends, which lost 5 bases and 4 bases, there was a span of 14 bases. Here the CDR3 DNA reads TGTGCCAGCAGTAACGGGGGGCTTCCCTATGGCTACACCTTC. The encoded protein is CASSNGGLPYGYTF.

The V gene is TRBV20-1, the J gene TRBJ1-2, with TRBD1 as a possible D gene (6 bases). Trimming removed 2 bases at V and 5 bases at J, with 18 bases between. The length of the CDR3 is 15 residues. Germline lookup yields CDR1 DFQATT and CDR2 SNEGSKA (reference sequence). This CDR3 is CSARRGGGVGYGYTF. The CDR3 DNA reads TGCAGTGCTAGACGTGGCGGGGGCGTGGGGTATGGCTACACCTTC.

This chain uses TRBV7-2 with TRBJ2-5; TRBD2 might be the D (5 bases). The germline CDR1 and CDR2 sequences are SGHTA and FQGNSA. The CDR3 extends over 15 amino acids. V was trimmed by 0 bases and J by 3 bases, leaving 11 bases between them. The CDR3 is CASSLARSGKETQYF. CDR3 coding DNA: TGTGCCAGCAGCTTAGCGCGGTCGGGAAAAGAGACCCAGTACTTC.

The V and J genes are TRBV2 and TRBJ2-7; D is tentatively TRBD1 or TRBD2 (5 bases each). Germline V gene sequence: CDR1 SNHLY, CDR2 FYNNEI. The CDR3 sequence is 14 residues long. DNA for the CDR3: TGTGCTAGTATGCTGTCACGGGGCCCCTACGAGCAGTACTTC. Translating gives CASMLSRGPYEQYF.

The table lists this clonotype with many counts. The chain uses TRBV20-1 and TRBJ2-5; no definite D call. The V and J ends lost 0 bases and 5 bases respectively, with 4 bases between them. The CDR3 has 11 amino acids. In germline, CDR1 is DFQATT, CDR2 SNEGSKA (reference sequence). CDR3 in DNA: TGCAGTGCTAGAGATACGGAGACCCAGTACTTC. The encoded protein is CSARDTETQYF.

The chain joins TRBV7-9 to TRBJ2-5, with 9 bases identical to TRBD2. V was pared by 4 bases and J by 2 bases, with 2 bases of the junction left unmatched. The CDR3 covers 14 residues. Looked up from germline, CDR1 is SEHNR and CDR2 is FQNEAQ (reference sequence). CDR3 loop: CASSWGLAQETQYF. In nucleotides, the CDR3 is TGTGCCAGCAGCTGGGGACTAGCACAAGAGACCCAGTACTTC.